This T cell receptor beta chain was recovered during a study of pediatric ulcerative colitis. The CDR3 loop spans 16 amino acids. The V gene's germline CDR1 is MNHEY and CDR2 SVGAGI. Trimming at V came to 4 bases and at J to 2 bases, leaving 9 bases not matched to a gene. Whole-study results and caveats: Total lymphocyte DNA, not sorted subsets, was the template.

As for this clone: Its cognate antigen is unknown.

Assay used: immunoSEQ multiplex PCR; TCRdb lists only in-frame clones, some missing. The table includes 55,000 to 75,000 clones, roughly nine tenths detected once. Blood was drawn at the time of colonoscopy. The TCR originated in a boy younger than 18 with severe ulcerative colitis. Sequencing was carried out using blood. The chain carries TRBV6-5 and TRBJ2-7; 9 nucleotides line up with TRBD2. Here the CDR3 reads CASSSYSGRPPYEQYF. DNA for the CDR3: TGTGCCAGCAGTTCCTATAGCGGGAGACCCCCCTACGAGCAGTACTTC.